This T cell receptor (beta chain) was recovered during a study of T cells in localized non-small cell lung cancer. Study findings and constraints: Researchers found a median around 58 of the top 100 tumor clones in adjacent lung.

The CDR3 length is 13 residues. With 0 bases removed from V and 10 bases from J, the gap between germline ends came to 12 bases. Germline lookup yields CDR1 LGHNA and CDR2 YNFKEQ. Sequenced by immunoSEQ multiplex PCR; TCRdb stores in-frame clones only, minus some. The sample consists of 40,000 or so clones, approximately 84% of them appearing once. Details on this clone: Its cognate antigen is unknown.

This material consisted of peripheral blood, taken before any cancer treatment. The rearrangement joins TRBV4-2 to TRBJ1-1, with no clear D. The source is a man aged 35 to 70 with stage I lung adenocarcinoma. The CDR3: CASSQELTAGAFF. The DNA of the CDR3 is TGTGCCAGCAGCCAAGAATTGACCGCGGGAGCTTTCTTT.